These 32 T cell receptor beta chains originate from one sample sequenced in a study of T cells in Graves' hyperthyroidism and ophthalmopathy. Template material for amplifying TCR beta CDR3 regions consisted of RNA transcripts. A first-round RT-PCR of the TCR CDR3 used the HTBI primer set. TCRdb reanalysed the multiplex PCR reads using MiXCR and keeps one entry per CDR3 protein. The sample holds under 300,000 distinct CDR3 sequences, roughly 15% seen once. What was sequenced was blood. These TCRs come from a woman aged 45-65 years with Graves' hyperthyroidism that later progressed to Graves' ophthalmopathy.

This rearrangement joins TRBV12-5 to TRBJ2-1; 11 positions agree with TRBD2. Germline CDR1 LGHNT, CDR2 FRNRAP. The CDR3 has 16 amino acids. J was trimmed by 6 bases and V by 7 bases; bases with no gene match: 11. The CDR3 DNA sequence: TGTGCTAGTGTTTCCCGTAGCGGGAGGGGTCCCAATGAGCAGTTCTTC. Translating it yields CASVSRSGRGPNEQFF.

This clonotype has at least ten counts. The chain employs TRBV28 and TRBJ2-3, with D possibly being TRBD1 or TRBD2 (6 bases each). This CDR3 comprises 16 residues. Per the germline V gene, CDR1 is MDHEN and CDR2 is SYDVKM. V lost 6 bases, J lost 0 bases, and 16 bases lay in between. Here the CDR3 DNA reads TGTGCCAGCAGCCTCCAGAGGGGGGTCAGCACAGATACGCAGTATTTT. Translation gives CASSLQRGVSTDTQYF.

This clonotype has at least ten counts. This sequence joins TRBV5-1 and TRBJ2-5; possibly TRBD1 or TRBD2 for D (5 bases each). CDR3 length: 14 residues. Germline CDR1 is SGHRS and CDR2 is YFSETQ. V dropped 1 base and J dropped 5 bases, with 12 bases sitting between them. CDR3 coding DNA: TGCGCCAGCAGCTTGAACGGGGCAGGGGAGACCCAGTACTTC. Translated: CASSLNGAGETQYF.

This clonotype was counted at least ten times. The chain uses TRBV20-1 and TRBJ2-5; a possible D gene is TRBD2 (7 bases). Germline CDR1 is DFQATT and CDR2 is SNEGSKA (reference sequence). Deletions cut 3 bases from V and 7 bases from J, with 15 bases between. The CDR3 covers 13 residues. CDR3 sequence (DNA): TGCAGTGCTAGGGGGGGGGCCTTTGGGACCCAGTACTTC. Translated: CSARGGAFGTQYF.

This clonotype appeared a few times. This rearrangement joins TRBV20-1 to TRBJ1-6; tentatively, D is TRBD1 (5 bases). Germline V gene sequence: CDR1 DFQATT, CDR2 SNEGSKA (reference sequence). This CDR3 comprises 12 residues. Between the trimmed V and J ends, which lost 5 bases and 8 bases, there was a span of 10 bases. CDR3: CSAWDRYSPLHF. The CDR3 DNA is TGCAGTGCTTGGGACCGATATTCACCCCTCCACTTT.

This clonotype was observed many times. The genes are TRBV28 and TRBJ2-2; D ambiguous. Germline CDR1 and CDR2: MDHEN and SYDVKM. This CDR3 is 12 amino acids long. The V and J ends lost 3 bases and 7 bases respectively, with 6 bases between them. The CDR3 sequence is CASSLMGGELFF. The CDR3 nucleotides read TGTGCCAGCAGTTTGATGGGCGGGGAGCTGTTTTTT.

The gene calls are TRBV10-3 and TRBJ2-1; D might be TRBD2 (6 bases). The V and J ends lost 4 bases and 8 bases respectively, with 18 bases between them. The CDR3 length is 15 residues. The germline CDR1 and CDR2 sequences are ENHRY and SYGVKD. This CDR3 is CAISGDLSSGDEQFF. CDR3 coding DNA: TGTGCCATCAGTGGGGACTTGAGCTCAGGCGATGAGCAGTTCTTC.

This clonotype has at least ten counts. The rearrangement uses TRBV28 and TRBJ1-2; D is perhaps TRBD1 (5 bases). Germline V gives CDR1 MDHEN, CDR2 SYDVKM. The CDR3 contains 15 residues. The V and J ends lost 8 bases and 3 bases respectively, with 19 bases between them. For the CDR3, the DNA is TGTGCCAGCTCAGCAGGTGGGCAGGGAGACTATGGCTACACCTTC. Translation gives CASSAGGQGDYGYTF.

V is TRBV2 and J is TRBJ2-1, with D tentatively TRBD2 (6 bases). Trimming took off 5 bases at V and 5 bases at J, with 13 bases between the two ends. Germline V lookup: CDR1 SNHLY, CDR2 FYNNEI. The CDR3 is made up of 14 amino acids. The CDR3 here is CASSRVSGDNEQFF. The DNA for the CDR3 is TGTGCCAGCAGTCGAGTTAGCGGAGACAATGAGCAGTTCTTC.

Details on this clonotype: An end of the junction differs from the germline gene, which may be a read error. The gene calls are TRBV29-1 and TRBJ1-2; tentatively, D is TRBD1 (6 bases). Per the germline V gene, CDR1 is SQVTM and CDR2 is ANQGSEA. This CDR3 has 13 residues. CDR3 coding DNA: TGCAGCGTTGCCCCGATGGACAGCTATGACTACACCTTC. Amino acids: CSVAPMDSYDYTF.

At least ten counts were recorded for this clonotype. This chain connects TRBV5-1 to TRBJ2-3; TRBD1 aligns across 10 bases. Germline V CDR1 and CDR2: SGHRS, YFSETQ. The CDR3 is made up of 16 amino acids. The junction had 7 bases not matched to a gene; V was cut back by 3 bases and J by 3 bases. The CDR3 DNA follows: TGCGCCAGCAGCTCCCTCGTGGGACAGGGGACAGATACGCAGTATTTT. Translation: CASSSLVGQGTDTQYF.

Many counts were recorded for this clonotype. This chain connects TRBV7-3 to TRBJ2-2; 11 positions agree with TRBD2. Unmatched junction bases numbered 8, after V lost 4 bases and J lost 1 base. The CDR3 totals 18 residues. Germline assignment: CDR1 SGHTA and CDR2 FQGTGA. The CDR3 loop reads CASSSSLAGGGNTGELFF. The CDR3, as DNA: TGTGCCAGCAGCTCGTCTCTAGCGGGAGGCGGGAACACCGGGGAGCTGTTTTTT.

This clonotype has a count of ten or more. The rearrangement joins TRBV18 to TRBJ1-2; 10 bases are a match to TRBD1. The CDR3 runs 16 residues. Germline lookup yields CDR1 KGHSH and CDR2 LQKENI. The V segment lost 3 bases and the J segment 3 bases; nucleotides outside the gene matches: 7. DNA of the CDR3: TGTGCCAGCTCACCCCAGACAGGGGGCCATGACTATGGCTACACCTTC. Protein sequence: CASSPQTGGHDYGYTF.

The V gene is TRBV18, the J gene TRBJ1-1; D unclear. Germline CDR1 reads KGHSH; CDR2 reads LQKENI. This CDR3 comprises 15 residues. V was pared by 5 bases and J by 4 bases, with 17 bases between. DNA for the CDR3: TGTGCCAGCTCAAGTTACGTCCAGGCAAGCACTGAAGCTTTCTTT. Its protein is CASSSYVQASTEAFF.

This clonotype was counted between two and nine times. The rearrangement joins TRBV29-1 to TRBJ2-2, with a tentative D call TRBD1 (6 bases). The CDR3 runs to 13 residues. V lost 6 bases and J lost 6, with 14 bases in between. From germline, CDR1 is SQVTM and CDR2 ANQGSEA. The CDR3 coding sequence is TGCAGCGTGGCCGAGGGGGTGGCCGGGGAGCTGTTTTTT. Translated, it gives CSVAEGVAGELFF.

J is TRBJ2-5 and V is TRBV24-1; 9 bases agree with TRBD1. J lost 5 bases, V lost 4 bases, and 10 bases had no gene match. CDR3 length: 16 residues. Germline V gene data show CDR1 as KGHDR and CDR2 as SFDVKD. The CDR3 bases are TGTGCCACCAGTGACAAACAGGGGGCCGGGTGGGAGACCCAGTACTTC. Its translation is CATSDKQGAGWETQYF.

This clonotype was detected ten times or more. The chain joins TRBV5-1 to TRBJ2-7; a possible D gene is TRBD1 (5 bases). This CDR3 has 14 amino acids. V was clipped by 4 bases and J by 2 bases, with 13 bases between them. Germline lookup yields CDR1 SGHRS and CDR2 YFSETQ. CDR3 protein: CASSHGQGPYEQYF. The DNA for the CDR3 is TGCGCCAGCAGCCACGGTCAGGGCCCCTACGAGCAGTACTTC.

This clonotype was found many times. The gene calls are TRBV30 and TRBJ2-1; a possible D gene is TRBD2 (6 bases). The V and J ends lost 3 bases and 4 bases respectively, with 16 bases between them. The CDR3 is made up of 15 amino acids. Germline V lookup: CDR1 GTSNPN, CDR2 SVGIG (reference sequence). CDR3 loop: CAWSQPGDLYNEQFF. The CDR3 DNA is TGTGCCTGGAGCCAACCGGGGGACCTATACAATGAGCAGTTCTTC.

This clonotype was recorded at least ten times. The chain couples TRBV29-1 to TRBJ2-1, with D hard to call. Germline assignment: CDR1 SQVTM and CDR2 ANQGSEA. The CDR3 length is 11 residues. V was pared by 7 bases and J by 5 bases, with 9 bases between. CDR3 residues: CSGDKNNEQFF. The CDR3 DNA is TGCAGCGGAGACAAAAACAATGAGCAGTTCTTC.

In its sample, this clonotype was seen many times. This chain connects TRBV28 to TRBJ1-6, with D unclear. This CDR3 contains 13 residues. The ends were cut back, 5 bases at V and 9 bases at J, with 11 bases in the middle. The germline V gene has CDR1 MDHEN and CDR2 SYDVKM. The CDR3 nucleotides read TGTGCCAGCAGTGGCTCGTGGACTTCACCCCTCCACTTT. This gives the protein CASSGSWTSPLHF. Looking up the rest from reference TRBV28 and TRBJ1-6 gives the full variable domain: DVKVTQSSRYLVKRTGEKVFLECVQDMDHENMFWYRQDPGLGLRLIYFSYDVKMKEKGDIPEGYSVSREKKERFSLILESASTNQTSMYLCASSGSWTSPLHFGNGTRLTVT.

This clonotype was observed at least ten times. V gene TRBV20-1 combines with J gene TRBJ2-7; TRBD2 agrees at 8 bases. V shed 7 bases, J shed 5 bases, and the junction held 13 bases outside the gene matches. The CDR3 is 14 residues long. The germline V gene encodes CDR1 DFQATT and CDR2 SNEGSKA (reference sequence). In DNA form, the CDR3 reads TGCAGTGTTGGGGGAGGTAGCGGGGTCCACGAGCAGTACTTC. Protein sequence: CSVGGGSGVHEQYF.

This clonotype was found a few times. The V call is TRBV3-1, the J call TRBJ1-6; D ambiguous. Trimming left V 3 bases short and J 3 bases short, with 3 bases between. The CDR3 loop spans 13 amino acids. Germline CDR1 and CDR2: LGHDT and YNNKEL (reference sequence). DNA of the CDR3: TGTGCCAGCAGCCAGAACTATAATTCACCCCTCCACTTT. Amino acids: CASSQNYNSPLHF.

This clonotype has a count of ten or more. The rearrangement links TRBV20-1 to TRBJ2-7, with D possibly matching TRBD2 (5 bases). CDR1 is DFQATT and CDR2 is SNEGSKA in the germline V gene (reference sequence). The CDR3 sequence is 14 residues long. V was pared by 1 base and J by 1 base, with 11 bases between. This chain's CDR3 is CSARGERTSYEQYF. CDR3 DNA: TGCAGTGCTAGAGGGGAGAGAACGTCCTACGAGCAGTACTTC.

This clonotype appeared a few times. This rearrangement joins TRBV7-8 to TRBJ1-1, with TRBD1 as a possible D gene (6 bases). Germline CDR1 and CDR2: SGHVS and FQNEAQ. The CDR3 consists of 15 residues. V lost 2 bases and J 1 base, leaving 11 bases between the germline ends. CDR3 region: CASSLLWGANTEAFF. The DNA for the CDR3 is TGTGCCAGCAGCTTACTATGGGGGGCGAACACTGAAGCTTTCTTT.

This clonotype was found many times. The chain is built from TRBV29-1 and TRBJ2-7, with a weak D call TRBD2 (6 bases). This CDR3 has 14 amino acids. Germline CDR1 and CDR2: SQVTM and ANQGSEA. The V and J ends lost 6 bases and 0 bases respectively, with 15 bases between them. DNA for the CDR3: TGCAGCGTCAGGAGGGGAGCAGACTCCTACGAGCAGTACTTC. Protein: CSVRRGADSYEQYF.

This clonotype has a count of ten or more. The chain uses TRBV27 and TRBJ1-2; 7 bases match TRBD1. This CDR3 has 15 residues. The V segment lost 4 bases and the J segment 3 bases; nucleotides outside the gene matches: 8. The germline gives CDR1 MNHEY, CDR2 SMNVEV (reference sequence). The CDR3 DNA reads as TGTGCCAGCAGTTCGATGACAGGGTCGGACTATGGCTACACCTTC. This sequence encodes CASSSMTGSDYGYTF.

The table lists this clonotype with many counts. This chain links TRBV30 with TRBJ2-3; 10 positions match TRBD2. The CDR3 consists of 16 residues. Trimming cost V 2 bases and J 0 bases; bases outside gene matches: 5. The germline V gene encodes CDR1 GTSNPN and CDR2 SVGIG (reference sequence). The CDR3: CAWSRTSGRSTDTQYF. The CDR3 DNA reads TGTGCCTGGAGTCGGACTAGCGGACGCAGCACAGATACGCAGTATTTT.

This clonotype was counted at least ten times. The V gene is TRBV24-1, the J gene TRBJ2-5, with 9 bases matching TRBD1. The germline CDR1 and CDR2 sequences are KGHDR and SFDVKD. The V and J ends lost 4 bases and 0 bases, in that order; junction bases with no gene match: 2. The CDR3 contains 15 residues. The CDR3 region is CATSDGTGYQETQYF. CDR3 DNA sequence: TGTGCCACCAGTGACGGGACAGGGTACCAAGAGACCCAGTACTTC.

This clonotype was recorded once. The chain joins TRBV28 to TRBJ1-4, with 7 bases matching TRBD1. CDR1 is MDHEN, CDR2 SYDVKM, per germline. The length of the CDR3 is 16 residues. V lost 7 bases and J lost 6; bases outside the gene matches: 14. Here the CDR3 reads CASTPSYGQADEKLFF. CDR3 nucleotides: TGTGCCAGCACCCCCTCATATGGACAGGCCGATGAAAAACTGTTTTTT.

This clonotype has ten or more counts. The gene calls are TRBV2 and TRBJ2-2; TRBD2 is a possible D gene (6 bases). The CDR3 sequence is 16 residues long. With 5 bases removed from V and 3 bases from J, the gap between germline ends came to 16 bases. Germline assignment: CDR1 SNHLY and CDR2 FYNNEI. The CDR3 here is CASSPRGGSDTGELFF. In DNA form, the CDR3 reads TGTGCCAGCAGTCCTCGAGGAGGGTCGGACACCGGGGAGCTGTTTTTT.

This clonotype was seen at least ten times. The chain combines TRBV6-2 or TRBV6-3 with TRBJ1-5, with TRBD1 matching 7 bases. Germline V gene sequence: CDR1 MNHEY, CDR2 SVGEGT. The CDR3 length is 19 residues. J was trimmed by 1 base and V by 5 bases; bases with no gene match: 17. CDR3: CASSQLARQGLVSNQPQHF. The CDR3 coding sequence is TGTGCCAGCAGTCAATTAGCCCGACAGGGCTTAGTGAGCAATCAGCCCCAGCATTTT.

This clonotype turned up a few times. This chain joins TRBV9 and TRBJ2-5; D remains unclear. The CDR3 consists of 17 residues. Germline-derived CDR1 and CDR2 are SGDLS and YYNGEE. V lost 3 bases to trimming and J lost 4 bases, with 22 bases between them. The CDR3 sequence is CASSAPVGYQSGETQYF. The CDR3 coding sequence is TGTGCCAGCAGCGCCCCGGTGGGCTACCAGAGTGGAGAGACCCAGTACTTC. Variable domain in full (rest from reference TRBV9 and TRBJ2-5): DSGVTQTPKHLITATGQRVTLRCSPRSGDLSVYWYQQSLDQGLQFLIQYYNGEERAKGNILERFSAQQFPDLHSELNLSSLELGDSALYFCASSAPVGYQSGETQYFGPGTRLLVL.